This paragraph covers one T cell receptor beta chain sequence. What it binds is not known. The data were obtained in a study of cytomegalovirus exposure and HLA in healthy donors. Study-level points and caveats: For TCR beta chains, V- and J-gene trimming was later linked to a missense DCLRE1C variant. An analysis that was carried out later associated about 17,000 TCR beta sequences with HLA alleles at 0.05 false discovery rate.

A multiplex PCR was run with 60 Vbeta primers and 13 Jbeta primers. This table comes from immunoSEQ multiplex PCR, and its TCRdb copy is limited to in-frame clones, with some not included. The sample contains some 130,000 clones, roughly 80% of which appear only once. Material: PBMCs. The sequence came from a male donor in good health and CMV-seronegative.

CDR3 DNA: TGTGCCAGCAGCTTGGGCAAGCGGACCACAGATACGCAGTATTTT. This gives the protein CASSLGKRTTDTQYF. The chain has TRBV11-2 and TRBJ2-3; a weak D match, TRBD2 (5 bases). The CDR3 runs 15 residues. Germline loops: CDR1 SGHAT, CDR2 FQNNGV. V was clipped by 3 bases and J by 2 bases, with 12 bases between them.